The clone carrying this TCR beta chain was found a few times. Its antigen is currently unknown. The sample is drawn from a study of T cells after yellow fever vaccination. Findings and limits, study-wide: Clonotypes appearing in both CD4 and CD8 compartments existed, and their share was small. Clones from primary vaccination mostly reappeared after the booster (around 96% CD4, 88% CD8).

TCRdb reanalysed the 5' RACE reads using MiXCR and keeps one entry per CDR3 protein. The table has roughly 160,000 distinct CDR3 sequences, 6% to 7.5% seen once. The CDR3 is 13 residues long. Germline values: CDR1 DFQATT, CDR2 SNEGSKA (reference sequence). V lost 0 bases and J 0 bases, leaving 5 bases between the germline ends. Sequenced material: CD4+ T cells sorted from PBMCs, taken about 5 days after the first yellow fever vaccination. This rearrangement joins TRBV20-1 to TRBJ1-1; D unresolved. The receptor was derived from a man aged 18 to 29 who received the YFV17D yellow fever vaccine. The CDR3 loop is CSARDPMNTEAFF. The CDR3 DNA sequence: TGCAGTGCTAGAGATCCTATGAACACTGAAGCTTTCTTT.